This TCR beta chain was sequenced during a study of graft-versus-host responses after intestinal transplantation (dated by TCRdb to the early 2020s). Regarding the research as a whole: Recipients received multivisceral, liver-intestinal, or isolated intestinal transplants. Every recipient was given anti-thymocyte globulin induction, followed by around three years of maintenance tacrolimus and steroids. Bulk TCR-beta CDR3 sequencing was used to track graft-versus-host and host-versus-graft alloreactive T cell clones in the graft, circulation and bone marrow after intestinal transplantation. To identify alloreactive clones, pre-transplant mixed lymphocyte reaction products were sequenced and compared with unstimulated pre-transplant donor and recipient T cells. The cohort enrolled approximately 24 intestinal transplant recipients, one of whom was a retransplant, and 3 patients without pretransplant specimens were excluded. A peak of at least 4% donor T cells among recipient peripheral blood mononuclear cells was the definition used for donor T cell macrochimerism. Rather than going through the commercial service, samples from three later patients were sequenced in-house on an Illumina MiSeq and processed with MiXCR. Study-level results and caveats: GvH clones were detected in recipient bone marrow, and some of these GvH clones were observed earlier in ileal mucosa or blood, consistent with an intestinal mucosal origin. Conclusions were limited by the relatively low number and heterogeneity of intestinal transplant patients. Early after transplant, peak levels of circulating GvH clones were found to be associated with declines in HvG clones. In patients with donor T cell macrochimerism, the allografts had high GvH to HvG T cell clonal ratios.

Libraries were made using the immunoSEQ multiplex PCR assay. For most patients, genomic DNA was isolated with the Qiagen DNeasy Blood and Tissue Kit and sent frozen to Adaptive Biotechnologies for TCR sequencing. For most patients, high-throughput TCR-beta CDR3 sequencing of genomic DNA was performed by Adaptive Biotechnologies. The authors' pipeline ran thus. Adaptive's ImmunoSEQ software supplied the TCR sequencing data for 18 patients, while MiXCR and VDJtools were used to process a few other patients. To correct CD4 versus CD8 sorting errors, any sequence found in both subsets at a frequency ratio below 5:1 was removed. CDR3 nucleotide sequences shared between donor and recipient were removed because the origin of such sequences could not be assigned. To be classed as alloreactive, a clone needed at least 2-fold expansion over unstimulated cells and a minimum CFSE-low frequency of 0.002% (template counts) or 0.001% (read counts). Mappable clones were those detected in sequenced pre-transplant spleen, lymph node, or MLR CFSE-low populations of the donor or recipient. Cumulative frequency of alloreactive clones was calculated as a percentage of all sequences weighted by copy number. This immuneACCESS table, as held by TCRdb, lists in-frame sequences with V and J called but not all clones. Of the missing ones, under half trace to an unresolved V gene in checked studies; the others have no known cause. Clone size and V and J calls were adopted from that table, with D and trimming inferred from the DNA. Recorded for this sample are more than 60,000 clones; about 92% of them occurred a single time. Approximately 1.3% of the sample is taken by the ten largest.

From cysteine to phenylalanine, the CDR3 is 18 amino acids long. Only CDR3 DNA is held: 54 bases, read in frame from base 1. Relative to germline, V is 11 bases shorter and J is 4 bases shorter, with 29 bases between their ends. The germline V gene provides CDR1 SNHLY and CDR2 FYNNEI. A note on this clone: The antigen this receptor binds is unknown. Nothing much larger sits one base from this clone, and base qualities are not available.

This specimen's time point label, interpreted: cells obtained before transplantation from donor or recipient. CD3+CD4+ and CD3+CD8+ populations were FACS-sorted from unstimulated pre-transplant donor and recipient cells taken from spleen or lymph nodes. The source was unstimulated CD8+ T cells sorted from spleen or lymph node cells, collected before intestinal transplant. The sequence is built from TRBV2 and TRBJ1-4; the D segment could be TRBD1, given 6 matching bases. The sequence came from a human donor who received an intestinal transplant. CDR3 loop: CAPPPDLGGEPYNEKLFF. At the DNA level, the sequence is TGTGCCCCCCCTCCCGACTTAGGGGGGGAACCCTATAATGAAAAACTGTTTTTT.